This T cell receptor beta chain stems from a study of blood T cell repertoires in COVID-19. About the research overall: COVID-19 samples collected from the United States, Italy and Spain covered acute and convalescent phases. T cells, B-cell-depleted T cells, or PBMCs provided the cDNA or gDNA that served as material.

Patients from Seattle were sampled longitudinally, starting during active infection. Authors' data handling: It was from reference gene primer amplification that nucleated cell counts were estimated. Only in-frame clones appear in the TCRdb table, and some are missing; sequencing was by immunoSEQ multiplex PCR. From that table come the V and J calls and clone size; the DNA was used to work out D and trimming. The sample lists about 440,000 clones, about 91% occurring once. V shed 8 bases and J shed 4 bases, with 11 bases lying between them. Germline V gene lookup returns CDR1 LNHDA and CDR2 SQIVND (reference sequence). The length of the CDR3 is 13 residues.

This chain links TRBV19 with TRBJ1-4, with D tentatively TRBD1 (5 bases). This TCR came from a woman aged 45-65 years with COVID-19, enrolled during active disease. Sequenced input: peripheral blood. The CDR3 sequence: CASASGGNEKLFF. The CDR3, as DNA: TGTGCCAGTGCGAGCGGGGGTAATGAAAAACTGTTTTTT.